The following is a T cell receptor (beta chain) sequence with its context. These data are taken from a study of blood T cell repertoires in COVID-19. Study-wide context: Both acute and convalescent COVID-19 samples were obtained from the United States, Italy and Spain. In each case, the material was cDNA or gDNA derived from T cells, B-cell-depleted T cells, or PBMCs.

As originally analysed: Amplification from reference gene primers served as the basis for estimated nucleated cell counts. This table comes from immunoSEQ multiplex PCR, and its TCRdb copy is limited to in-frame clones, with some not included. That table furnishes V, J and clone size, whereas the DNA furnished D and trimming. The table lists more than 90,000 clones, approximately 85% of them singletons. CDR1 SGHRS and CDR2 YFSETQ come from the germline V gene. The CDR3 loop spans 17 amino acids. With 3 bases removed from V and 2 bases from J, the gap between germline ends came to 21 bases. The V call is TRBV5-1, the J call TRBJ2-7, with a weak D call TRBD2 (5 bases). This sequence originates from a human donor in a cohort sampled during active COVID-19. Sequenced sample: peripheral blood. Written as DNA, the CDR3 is TGCGCCAGCAGCTGGACCTCGGAACGACTAAGTACCTACGAGCAGTACTTC. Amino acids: CASSWTSERLSTYEQYF.